This TCR beta chain was found in a study of shared clonotypes between healthy human individuals (TCRdb year 2020). In the study overall: Three men and two women, aged 18 to 49 years, made up the cohort. The study deeply sequenced blood TCR repertoires of five healthy adults to estimate repertoire size and the extent of clonotype sharing between individuals. To increase sequencing depth and limit assay-specific biases, TCR repertoire library preparation and sequencing were carried out by different laboratories using diverse techniques. Leukapheresis yielded between about 0.85 and 10 billion PBMCs per donor. On the study overall, not on this receptor specifically: The small number of donors limited the genetic and exposure-history diversity represented. Pairwise subsampling indicated that sequencing depth was expected to affect the degree of clonotype sharing among donors. Sampling was limited to blood, and TCR repertoires in tissue likely differ from TCR repertoires in blood.

TCR CDR3 regions were amplified from genomic DNA by multiplex PCR using the deep immunoSEQ assay. Genomic DNA extracted from each cell subset was distributed evenly over all wells of several immunoSEQ 96-well plates, and each plate served as one replicate. For unsorted PBMC, each replicate PCR was loaded with roughly 330 ng genomic DNA, equivalent to roughly 31,000 T cell genomes. Ten immunoSEQ deep assay plates were used to sequence unsorted PBMC genomic DNA. Purified libraries were measured with a Qubit 3.0 fluorometer, size-checked on a Bioanalyzer 2100, and measured again with the KAPA Library Quantification kit. Every immunoSEQ 96-well plate was sequenced on a dedicated single-read 150-cycle Illumina NextSeq 550 flow cell. The study's processing was this. Because the immunoSEQ output included only junctional sequences and no quality scores, the filtering could not be the same as the filtering used for full-length reads. To assign V/J genes and CDR3, sequences were annotated using PyIR, a Python wrapper for IgBLAST v1.9, with IMGT germline references. Any read was removed if the V/J assignment was weak (E-value above 1e-6), the CDR3 was missing, or the read contained stop codons, out-of-frame junctions, or ambiguous translated residues. V3J clonotypes were defined as sequences sharing an identical inferred V gene, J gene, and CDR3 amino acid sequence. Percentage overlap between repertoires was computed as shared unique clonotypes divided by the size of the smaller repertoire. RTK rarefaction, the Chao1 estimator, and Recon v2.1 estimates of unobserved clonotypes were used to assess repertoire richness. TCRdb took over this immuneACCESS table, retaining in-frame rearrangements with V and J assigned. Such tables are incomplete; in checked studies, under half of the missing clones stem from an unresolved V gene, and the remainder is unexplained. V, J and clone size are taken as reported in that table, and D and trimming were inferred from the DNA itself. The sample profile shows approximately 470,000 clones; around 73% of them were found once. The ten largest account for 12% of the sample.

Details on this clone: Its antigen is currently not known. No quality values exist for individual bases; no much larger clone is one base distant.

Donors were healthy HIV-negative adults with no recently reported acute infections or vaccinations. Only Caucasian adults living in Nashville, Tennessee, USA were represented among the donors. For unsorted samples, 90 million or so PBMCs were counted, and genomic DNA was extracted using the QIAamp DNA Blood Mini kit. After blood collection by leukapheresis, PBMCs were isolated using Ficoll-Histopaque density gradient centrifugation and then cryopreserved in the vapor phase of liquid nitrogen. The CDR3 goes from the cysteine to the phenylalanine over 13 residues. Only the CDR3 part of the read is kept: 39 bases, read in frame from the first base.

The sequencing input was PBMCs. The receptor comes from a woman aged 40 to 50 in good health. Some clones in this sample may be carry-over from other donors' samples. The chain is encoded by TRBV12-2 joined to TRBJ2-7; the D call in the table, TRBD1, was not verified against the DNA. TRBV12-2 constitutes a pseudogene. The CDR3 loop reads CASRVQGPGEQYF. The sequenced DNA is TGTGCAAGTCGGGTACAGGGCCCCGGCGAGCAGTACTTC.